This T cell receptor beta chain was identified during a study of OX40 agonist ivuxolimab in advanced cancers. The assay was immunoSEQ multiplex PCR, and TCRdb's table has in-frame clones only and misses some. The sample holds about 52,000 clones; roughly 94% are singletons and the top ten take roughly 12%. The sequence derives from an adult with an advanced solid tumor such as melanoma, head and neck, liver or kidney cancer. Specimen: CD4+ or CD8+ T cells sorted from blood, collected in a trial of the OX40 agonist ivuxolimab.

The CDR3 protein is CASSLGSNFYEQYF. DNA for the CDR3: TGTGCCAGCAGCTTGGGTTCCAATTTTTACGAGCAGTACTTC. J is TRBJ2-7 and V is TRBV5-5; D gene ambiguous. The CDR3 spans 14 residues. Germline V CDR1 and CDR2: SGHKS, YYEKEE (reference sequence). Trimming took off 0 bases at V and 4 bases at J, with 11 bases between the two ends. Full variable domain (rest looked up from reference TRBV5-5 and TRBJ2-7): DAGVTQSPTHLIKTRGQQVTLRCSPISGHKSVSWYQQVLGQGPQFIFQYYEKEERGRGNFPDRFSARQFPNYSSELNVNALLLGDSALYLCASSLGSNFYEQYFGPGTRLTVT.